This passage covers 13 T cell receptor beta chains from one sample sequenced in a study of beta chain features in type 1 diabetes. The investigators reverse transcribed all of the isolated RNA, so they sequenced expressed TCRB transcripts. The repertoire was sequenced with immunoSEQ multiplex PCR; TCRdb's copy has only in-frame clones and lacks some. Among 130,000 or so clones listed, 9% to 9.5% were seen once. Sequencing was performed on central memory CD4+ T cells from blood. These receptors originate from a man younger than 30 in good health.

This clone was picked up a small number of times. The CDR3 DNA reads TGTGCTAGTGGTTTGACTAGCGGGGGCAAAAATGAGCAGTTCTTC. Amino acid sequence: CASGLTSGGKNEQFF. The rearrangement uses TRBV12-5 and TRBJ2-1; 11 bases match TRBD2. The germline V gene has CDR1 LGHNT and CDR2 FRNRAP. The CDR3 length is 15 residues. V lost 2 bases and J lost 7; bases outside the gene matches: 4.

This clone was counted between two and nine times. The chain employs TRBV4-1 and TRBJ2-1, with TRBD1 matching over 9 bases. Looked up from germline, CDR1 is MGHRA and CDR2 is YSYEKL. The length of the CDR3 is 15 residues. The V gene end was trimmed by 0 bases and the J gene end by 8 bases; junction bases not matched to a gene: 5. This chain's CDR3 is CASSQEGTGSHEQFF. CDR3 DNA sequence: TGCGCCAGCAGCCAAGAAGGGACAGGGAGCCATGAGCAGTTCTTC.

The V and J genes are TRBV29-1 and TRBJ2-2, with D hard to call. The germline CDR1 and CDR2 sequences are SQVTM and ANQGSEA. Trimming stripped 4 bases from V and 1 base from J, with 7 bases between. The CDR3 has 13 amino acids. CDR3 sequence (DNA): TGCAGCGTTGGGCGGTGGAACACCGGGGAGCTGTTTTTT. Encoded protein: CSVGRWNTGELFF.

V is TRBV4-2 and J is TRBJ2-7, with 7 bases fitting TRBD1. The CDR3 loop spans 14 amino acids. Germline values: CDR1 LGHNA, CDR2 YNFKEQ. V gave up 4 bases and J gave up 6 bases; unmatched junction bases: 9. CDR3 DNA: TGTGCCAGCAGCCCCGGGACAGTTAACTCCGAGCAGTACTTC. Amino acids: CASSPGTVNSEQYF.

This clone was counted between two and nine times. The rearrangement links TRBV4-1 to TRBJ2-3, with D perhaps TRBD2 (5 bases). This CDR3 has 16 residues. Per germline, CDR1 MGHRA and CDR2 YSYEKL. Trimming left V 4 bases short and J 4 bases short, with 18 bases between. CDR3 nucleotide sequence: TGCGCCAGCAGCCTCCGGACTGCGTTTGGCGCAGATACGCAGTATTTT. Translating it yields CASSLRTAFGADTQYF.

The sample holds many counts of this clone. The V and J genes are TRBV28 and TRBJ2-5, with D possibly TRBD1 on 5 matching bases. Trimming left V 3 bases short and J 4 bases short, with 9 bases between. This CDR3 has 13 residues. Germline CDR1 MDHEN, CDR2 SYDVKM. CDR3 sequence reads: CASSFAGSETQYF. The CDR3 region has the DNA TGTGCCAGCAGTTTTGCAGGGTCAGAGACCCAGTACTTC.

The chain uses TRBV5-4 and TRBJ1-1; D not certain. The germline gives CDR1 SGHNT, CDR2 YYREEE (reference sequence). CDR3 size: 15 residues. V lost 0 bases, J lost 0 bases, and 9 bases lay in between. The CDR3 protein is CASSLDSLMNTEAFF. The CDR3 DNA reads as TGTGCCAGCAGCTTGGACAGCCTCATGAACACTGAAGCTTTCTTT.

The rearrangement links TRBV5-4 to TRBJ1-2; 8 bases agree with TRBD1. The junction had 9 bases not matched to a gene; V was cut back by 4 bases and J by 7 bases. There are 14 residues in the CDR3. CDR1 SGHNT and CDR2 YYREEE come from the germline V gene (reference sequence). The CDR3 sequence is CASSPNDRGPGYTF. CDR3 in DNA: TGTGCCAGCAGCCCGAACGACAGGGGTCCTGGCTACACCTTC.

This chain links TRBV9 with TRBJ1-5; possibly TRBD1 for D (6 bases). The CDR3 extends over 17 amino acids. Trimming cost V 3 bases and J 2 bases, with 18 bases left between them. The germline CDR1 and CDR2 sequences are SGDLS and YYNGEE. Here the CDR3 reads CASSDKDRWCGNQPQHF. Here the CDR3 DNA reads TGTGCCAGCAGCGATAAAGACAGGTGGTGCGGCAATCAGCCCCAGCATTTT.

The V gene is TRBV2, the J gene TRBJ2-7, with no clear D. From germline, CDR1 is SNHLY and CDR2 FYNNEI. The V end lost 7 bases, the J end lost 3 bases, and 13 bases lay between the germline ends. The CDR3 contains 13 residues. The chain's CDR3 is CASKHGGNYEQYF. CDR3 in DNA: TGTGCCAGCAAGCACGGCGGAAACTACGAGCAGTACTTC.

This clone was seen many times. V and J are TRBV23-1 and TRBJ1-2; D unresolved. TRBV23-1 is known as an ORF, though its function is uncertain. V lost 3 bases to trimming and J lost 4 bases, with 18 bases between them. This CDR3 region has 16 residues. CDR3 coding DNA: TGCGCCAGCAGTCATCCCGGGAAGTTCGGCGGCTATGGCTACACCTTC. Protein product: CASSHPGKFGGYGYTF.

This clone has just a few counts. The J gene is TRBJ2-2, the V gene TRBV4-1, with TRBD1 as a possible D gene (6 bases). V lost 8 bases and J lost 7, with 23 bases in between. The V gene's germline CDR1 is MGHRA and CDR2 YSYEKL. The CDR3 is 16 residues long. The CDR3 protein is CASGVRGDISSGELFF. As DNA, the CDR3 is TGCGCCAGCGGGGTCAGGGGAGACATCAGCAGCGGGGAGCTGTTTTTT.

This clone was counted a few times. Within the sample, other DNA sequences also encode this same CDR3. The rearrangement uses TRBV10-3 and TRBJ2-7, with D possibly matching TRBD2 (5 bases). The length of the CDR3 is 14 residues. Per germline, CDR1 ENHRY and CDR2 SYGVKD. The V end lost 4 bases, the J end lost 0 bases, and 10 bases lay between the germline ends. DNA for the CDR3: TGTGCCATCAGTGGCACGGGGAGCTCCTACGAGCAGTACTTC. Amino acid sequence: CAISGTGSSYEQYF.